Presented here are 2 T cell receptor beta chains from one specimen sequenced in a study of blood T cell repertoires in COVID-19. TCRdb's copy holds only in-frame clones and misses some; the assay was immunoSEQ multiplex PCR. The sample yields under 300,000 clones, around nine tenths seen once. Sequencing input: PBMCs or T cells enriched from blood (not recorded which). The receptor source for this set is a woman in her forties who had recovered from COVID-19.

The chain carries TRBV19 and TRBJ2-3, with 10 nucleotides matching TRBD2. The germline CDR1 and CDR2 sequences are LNHDA and SQIVND (reference sequence). The CDR3 has 18 amino acids. Losses at the gene ends were 3 bases for V and 2 bases for J; bases not matched to a gene: 11. The CDR3, as DNA: TGTGCCAGTAGTATCCCCTCGGGTAGCGGGAGGACCACAGATACGCAGTATTTT. Translated: CASSIPSGSGRTTDTQYF.

This clone was seen only once. This chain joins TRBV5-5 and TRBJ1-5, with TRBD1 as a possible D gene (6 bases). The V end lost 0 bases, the J end lost 7 bases, and 11 bases lay between the germline ends. Germline CDR1 SGHKS, CDR2 YYEKEE (reference sequence). This CDR3 comprises 14 residues. The CDR3 protein is CASSLAGVRQPQHF. In DNA, the CDR3 is TGTGCCAGCAGCTTGGCAGGGGTCAGGCAGCCCCAGCATTTT.